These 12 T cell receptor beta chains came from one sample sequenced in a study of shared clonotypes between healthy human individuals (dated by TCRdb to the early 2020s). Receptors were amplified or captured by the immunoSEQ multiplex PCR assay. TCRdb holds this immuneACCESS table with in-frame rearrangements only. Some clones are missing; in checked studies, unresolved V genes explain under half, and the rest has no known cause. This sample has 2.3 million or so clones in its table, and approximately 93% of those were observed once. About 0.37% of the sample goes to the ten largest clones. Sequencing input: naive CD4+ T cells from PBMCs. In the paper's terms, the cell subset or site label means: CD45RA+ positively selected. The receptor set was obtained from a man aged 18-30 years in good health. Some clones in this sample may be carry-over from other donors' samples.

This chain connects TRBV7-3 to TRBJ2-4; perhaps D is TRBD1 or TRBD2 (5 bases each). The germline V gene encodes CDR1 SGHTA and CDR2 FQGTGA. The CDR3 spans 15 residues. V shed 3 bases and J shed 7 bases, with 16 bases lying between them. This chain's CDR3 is CASSFSGTSDNIQYF. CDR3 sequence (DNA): TGTGCCAGCAGCTTTTCCGGGACCTCTGACAACATTCAGTACTTC.

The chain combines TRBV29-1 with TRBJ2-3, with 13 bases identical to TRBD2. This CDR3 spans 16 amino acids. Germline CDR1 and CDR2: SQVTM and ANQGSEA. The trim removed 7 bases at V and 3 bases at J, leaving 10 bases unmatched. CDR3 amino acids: CSAQGTSGMGTDTQYF. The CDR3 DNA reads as TGCAGCGCCCAGGGGACTAGCGGGATGGGAACAGATACGCAGTATTTT.

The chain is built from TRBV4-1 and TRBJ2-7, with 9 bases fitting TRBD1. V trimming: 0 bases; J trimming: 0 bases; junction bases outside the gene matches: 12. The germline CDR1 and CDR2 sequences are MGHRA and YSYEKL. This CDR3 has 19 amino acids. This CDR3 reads CASSQDPGQGLRSSYEQYF. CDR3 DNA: TGCGCCAGCAGCCAAGATCCGGGACAGGGACTTAGGAGCTCCTACGAGCAGTACTTC.

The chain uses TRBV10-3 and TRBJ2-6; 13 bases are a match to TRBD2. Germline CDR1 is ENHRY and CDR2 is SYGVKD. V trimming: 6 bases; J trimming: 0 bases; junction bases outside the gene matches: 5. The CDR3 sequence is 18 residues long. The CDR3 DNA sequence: TGTGCCATCAGAGAGGGACTAGCGGGAAACTCTGGGGCCAACGTCCTGACTTTC. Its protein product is CAIREGLAGNSGANVLTF.

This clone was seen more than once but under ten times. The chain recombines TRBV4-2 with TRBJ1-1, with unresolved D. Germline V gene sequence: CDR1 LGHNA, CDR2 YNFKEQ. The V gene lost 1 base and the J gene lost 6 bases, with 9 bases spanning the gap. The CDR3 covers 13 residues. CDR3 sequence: CASSQGRHSEAFF. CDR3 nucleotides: TGTGCCAGCAGCCAAGGTAGACACTCTGAAGCTTTCTTT.

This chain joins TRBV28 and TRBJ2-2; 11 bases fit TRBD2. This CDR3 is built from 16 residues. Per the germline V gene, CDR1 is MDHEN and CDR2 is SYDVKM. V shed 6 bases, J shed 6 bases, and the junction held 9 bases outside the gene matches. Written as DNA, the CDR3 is TGTGCCAGCAGGGGGGGACTAGCGGCGCGGGCCGGGGAGCTGTTTTTT. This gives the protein CASRGGLAARAGELFF. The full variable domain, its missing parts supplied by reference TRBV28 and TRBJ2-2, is DVKVTQSSRYLVKRTGEKVFLECVQDMDHENMFWYRQDPGLGLRLIYFSYDVKMKEKGDIPEGYSVSREKKERFSLILESASTNQTSMYLCASRGGLAARAGELFFGEGSRLTVL.

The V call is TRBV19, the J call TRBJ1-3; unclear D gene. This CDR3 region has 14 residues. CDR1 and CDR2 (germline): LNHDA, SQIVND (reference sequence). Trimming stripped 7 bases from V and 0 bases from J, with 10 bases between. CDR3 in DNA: TGTGCCAGTAACCGGGCCACCTCTGGAAACACCATATATTTT. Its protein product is CASNRATSGNTIYF. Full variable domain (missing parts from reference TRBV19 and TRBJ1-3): DGGITQSPKYLFRKEGQNVTLSCEQNLNHDAMYWYRQDPGQGLRLIYYSQIVNDFQKGDIAEGYSVSREKKESFPLTVTSAQKNPTAFYLCASNRATSGNTIYFGEGSWLTVV.

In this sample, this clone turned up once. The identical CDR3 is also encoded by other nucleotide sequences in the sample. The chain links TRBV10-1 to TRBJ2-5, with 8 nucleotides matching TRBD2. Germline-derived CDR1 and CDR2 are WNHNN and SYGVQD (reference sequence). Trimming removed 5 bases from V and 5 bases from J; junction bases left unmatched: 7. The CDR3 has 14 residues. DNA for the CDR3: TGCGCCAGCAGTAGCGGGAGAGTCGGGGAGACCCAGTACTTC. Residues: CASSSGRVGETQYF.

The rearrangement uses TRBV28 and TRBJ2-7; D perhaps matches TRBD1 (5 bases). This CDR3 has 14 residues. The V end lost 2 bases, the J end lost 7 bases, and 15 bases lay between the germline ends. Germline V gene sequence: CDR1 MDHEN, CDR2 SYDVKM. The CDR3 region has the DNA TGTGCCAGCAGTTTAACAGGCGGTGTTTGGGAGCAGTACTTC. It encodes CASSLTGGVWEQYF.

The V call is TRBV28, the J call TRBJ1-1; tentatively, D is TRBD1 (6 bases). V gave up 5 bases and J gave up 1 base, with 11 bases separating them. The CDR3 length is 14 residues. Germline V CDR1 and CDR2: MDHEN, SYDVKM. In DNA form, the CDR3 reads TGTGCCAGCAGTCCCACGACAGGGAACACTGAAGCTTTCTTT. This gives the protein CASSPTTGNTEAFF.

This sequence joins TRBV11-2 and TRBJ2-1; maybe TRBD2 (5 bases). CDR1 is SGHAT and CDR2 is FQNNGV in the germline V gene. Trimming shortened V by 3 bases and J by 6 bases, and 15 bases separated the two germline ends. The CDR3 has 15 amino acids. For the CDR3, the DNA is TGTGCCAGCAGCTTCCGACTCTCAGAGGGCAATGAGCAGTTCTTC. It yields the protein CASSFRLSEGNEQFF.

CDR3 in DNA: TGTGCCAGCAGCCCCCGGACAGGTCAACAGCCCCAGCATTTT. This translates into CASSPRTGQQPQHF. V usage is TRBV27 and J usage is TRBJ1-5; 7 bases line up with TRBD1. This CDR3 has 14 amino acids. Germline V CDR1 and CDR2: MNHEY, SMNVEV (reference sequence). V dropped 6 bases and J dropped 7; count of bases not matched to a gene: 9.